This TCR beta chain was identified during a study of shared clonotypes between healthy human individuals. General study findings and limits: Researchers sampled only blood; tissue repertoires likely differ.

Profiling relied on immunoSEQ multiplex PCR, and the TCRdb table lists in-frame clones only, not all of them. The top ten hold 0.36% of the sample, which has 1,400,000 or so clones, 98% seen once. The germline V gene has CDR1 MNHEY and CDR2 SVGAGI. CDR3 length equals 14 residues. The V and J ends lost 6 bases and 2 bases respectively, with 12 bases between them. In the case of this clone: The antigen is unknown.

The sequence derives from a man aged 25 to 40 in good health. The rearrangement uses TRBV6-5 and TRBJ2-3; D possibly corresponds to TRBD1 (6 bases). The sample comprised naive CD4+ T cells sorted from blood. Stated subset: CD45RA+ positively selected. CDR3 DNA sequence: TGTGCCAGCAGCAACACAGGGTACACAGATACGCAGTATTTT. This sequence encodes CASSNTGYTDTQYF.